This T cell receptor beta chain was profiled in a study of CD8+CD57+ T cells in acquired aplastic anemia. The CDR3 has 15 amino acids. V lost 0 bases to trimming and J lost 3 bases, with 9 bases between them. Germline-derived CDR1 and CDR2 are SGHKS and YYEKEE (reference sequence). Genomic DNA, serving as template, underwent TCR beta VDJ and CDR3 profiling. TCRdb reprocessed the reads via MiXCR and lists one record per CDR3 protein. The profile covers about half a million distinct CDR3 sequences, with about a third appearing a single time and less than 0.85% taken by the ten largest. Points from the study as a whole: There were roughly 28 CD8+ CDR3 sequences that occurred in both patients and controls. No significant difference in CD8+ Simpson's diversity was found between patients and controls.

CD8+CD57+ cell expansion had been shown by flow cytometry in patients chosen for sequencing. This clonotype turned up a few times. Antigen: not known. The TCR comes from a human donor with aplastic anemia. Input material: sorted CD4+, CD8+, or CD8+CD57+ T cells (not recorded which) from PBMCs. This chain joins TRBV5-5 and TRBJ2-2; D may be TRBD1 or TRBD2 (5 bases each). CDR3 amino acids: CASSLVTGHTGELFF. CDR3 DNA: TGTGCCAGCAGCTTGGTTACGGGACACACCGGGGAGCTGTTTTTT. Looking up the rest from reference TRBV5-5 and TRBJ2-2 gives the full variable domain: DAGVTQSPTHLIKTRGQQVTLRCSPISGHKSVSWYQQVLGQGPQFIFQYYEKEERGRGNFPDRFSARQFPNYSSELNVNALLLGDSALYLCASSLVTGHTGELFFGEGSRLTVL.